This TCR beta chain was captured by sequencing in a study of T cells after posttransplantation cyclophosphamide. Overall study results and limits: Later post-transplant blood repertoires were often dominated by donor CD8+ memory clones. Recipient CMV seropositivity and CMV reactivation strongly tracked TRB clonality.

V was clipped by 3 bases and J by 8 bases, with 14 bases between them. Germline V gene sequence: CDR1 LGHNA, CDR2 YSLEER. CDR3 size: 14 residues. Concerning this clone itself: Its antigen remains unidentified.

TCRdb's table, derived via immunoSEQ multiplex PCR, lists solely in-frame clones and lacks some. The sample consists of over 7,500 clones, 95% to 99% of them appearing once. The TCR comes from a man in his fifties or sixties in good health, CMV-negative, and a related stem cell transplant donor. The sequenced sample was naive CD8+ T cells sorted from PBMCs. The chain uses TRBV4-3 and TRBJ2-1, with TRBD2 as a possible D gene (6 bases). CDR3 amino acids: CASSQPPASDEQFF. In DNA form, the CDR3 reads TGCGCCAGCAGCCAGCCCCCGGCTAGCGATGAGCAGTTCTTC.